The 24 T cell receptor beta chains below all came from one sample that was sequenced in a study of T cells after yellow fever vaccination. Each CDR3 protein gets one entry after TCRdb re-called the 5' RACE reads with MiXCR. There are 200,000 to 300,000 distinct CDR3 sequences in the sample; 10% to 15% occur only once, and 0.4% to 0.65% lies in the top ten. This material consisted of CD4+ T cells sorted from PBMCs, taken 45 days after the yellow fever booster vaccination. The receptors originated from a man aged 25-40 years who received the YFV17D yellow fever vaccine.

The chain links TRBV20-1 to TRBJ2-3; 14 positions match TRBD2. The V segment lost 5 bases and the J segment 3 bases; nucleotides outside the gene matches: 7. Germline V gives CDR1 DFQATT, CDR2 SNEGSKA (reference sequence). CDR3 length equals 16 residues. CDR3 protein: CSASGTSGSWTDTQYF. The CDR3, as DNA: TGCAGTGCTTCCGGGACTAGCGGGAGTTGGACAGATACGCAGTATTTT.

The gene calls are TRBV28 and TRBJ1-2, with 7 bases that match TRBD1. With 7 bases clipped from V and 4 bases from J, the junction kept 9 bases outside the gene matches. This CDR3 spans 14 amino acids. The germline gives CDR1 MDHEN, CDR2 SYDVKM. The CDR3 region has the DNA TGTGCCAGCACTTACCGAGGGGACAGCTATGGCTACACCTTC. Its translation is CASTYRGDSYGYTF.

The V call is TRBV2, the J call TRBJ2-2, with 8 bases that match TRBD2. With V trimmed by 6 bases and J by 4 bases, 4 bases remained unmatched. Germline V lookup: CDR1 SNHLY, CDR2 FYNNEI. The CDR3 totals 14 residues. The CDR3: CASRGLVSTGELFF. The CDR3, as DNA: TGTGCCAGCAGGGGACTAGTCTCCACCGGGGAGCTGTTTTTT.

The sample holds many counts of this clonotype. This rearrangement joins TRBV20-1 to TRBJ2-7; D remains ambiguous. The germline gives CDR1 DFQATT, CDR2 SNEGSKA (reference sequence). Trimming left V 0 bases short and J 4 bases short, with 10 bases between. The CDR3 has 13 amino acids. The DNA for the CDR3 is TGCAGTGCTAGAGATGTGGCACTTTACGAGCAGTACTTC. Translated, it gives CSARDVALYEQYF.

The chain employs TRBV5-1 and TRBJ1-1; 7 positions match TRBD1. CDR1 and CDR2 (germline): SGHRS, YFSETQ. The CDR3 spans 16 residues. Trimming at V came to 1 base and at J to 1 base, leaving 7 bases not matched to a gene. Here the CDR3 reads CASSLNPQGGNTEAFF. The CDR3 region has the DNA TGCGCCAGCAGCTTGAACCCTCAGGGGGGGAACACTGAAGCTTTCTTT. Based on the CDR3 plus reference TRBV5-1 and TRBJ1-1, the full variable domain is KAGVTQTPRYLIKTRGQQVTLSCSPISGHRSVSWYQQTPGQGLQFLFEYFSETQRNKGNFPGRFSGRQFSNSRSEMNVSTLELGDSALYLCASSLNPQGGNTEAFFGQGTRLTVV.

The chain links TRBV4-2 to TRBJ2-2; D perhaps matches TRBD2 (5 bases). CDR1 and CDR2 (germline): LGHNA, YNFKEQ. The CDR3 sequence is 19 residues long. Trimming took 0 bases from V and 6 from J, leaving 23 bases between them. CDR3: CASSQDLVRGSTGAGELFF. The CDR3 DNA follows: TGTGCCAGCAGCCAAGATTTAGTTAGAGGGTCGACCGGCGCCGGGGAGCTGTTTTTT.

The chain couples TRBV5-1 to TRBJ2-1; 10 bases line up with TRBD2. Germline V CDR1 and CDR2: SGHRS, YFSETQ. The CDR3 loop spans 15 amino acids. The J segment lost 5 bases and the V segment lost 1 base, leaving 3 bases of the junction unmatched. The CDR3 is CASSLSLAGDNEQFF. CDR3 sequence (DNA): TGCGCCAGCAGCTTGAGTCTAGCGGGAGACAATGAGCAGTTCTTC.

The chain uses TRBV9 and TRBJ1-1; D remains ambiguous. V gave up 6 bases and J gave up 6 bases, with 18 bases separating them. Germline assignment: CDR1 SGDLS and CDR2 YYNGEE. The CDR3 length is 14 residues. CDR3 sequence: CASKFLGSGSEAFF. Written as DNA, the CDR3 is TGTGCCAGCAAATTCTTGGGGTCGGGCTCTGAAGCTTTCTTT.

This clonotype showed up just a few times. In DNA, the CDR3 is TGTGCCAGCAGTTACTACAGGCCCAGGAGCGGAACCCAGTACTTC. Protein sequence: CASSYYRPRSGTQYF. This chain links TRBV6-5 with TRBJ2-5, with D perhaps TRBD1 or TRBD2 (5 bases each). V lost 1 base and J 8 bases, leaving 17 bases between the germline ends. The CDR3 has 15 residues. Germline V lookup: CDR1 MNHEY, CDR2 SVGAGI.

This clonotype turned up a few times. The CDR3 DNA follows: TGCAGCGGTCTAGCGGGAGGCCGCAATGAGCAGTTCTTC. Amino acids: CSGLAGGRNEQFF. The chain is built from TRBV29-1 and TRBJ2-1; 11 nucleotides agree with TRBD2. V trimming: 7 bases; J trimming: 6 bases; junction bases outside the gene matches: 5. Germline V gene sequence: CDR1 SQVTM, CDR2 ANQGSEA. The CDR3 covers 13 residues.

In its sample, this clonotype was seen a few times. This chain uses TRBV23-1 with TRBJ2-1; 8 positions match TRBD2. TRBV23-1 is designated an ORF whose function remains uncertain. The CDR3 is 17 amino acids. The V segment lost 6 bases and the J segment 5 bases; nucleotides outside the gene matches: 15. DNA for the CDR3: TGCGCCAGCAGCCCGCTCTCCGGGACTAGTGTGCACAATGAGCAGTTCTTC. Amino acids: CASSPLSGTSVHNEQFF.

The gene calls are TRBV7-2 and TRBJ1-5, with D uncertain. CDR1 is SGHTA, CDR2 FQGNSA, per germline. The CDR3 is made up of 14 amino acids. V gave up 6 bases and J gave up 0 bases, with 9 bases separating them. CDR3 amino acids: CASREVTSNQPQHF. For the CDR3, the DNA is TGTGCCAGCAGGGAAGTAACTAGCAATCAGCCCCAGCATTTT.

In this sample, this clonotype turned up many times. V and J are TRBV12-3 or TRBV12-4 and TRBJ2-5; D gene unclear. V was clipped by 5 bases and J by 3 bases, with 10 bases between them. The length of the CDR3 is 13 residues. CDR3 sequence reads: CASSPRGEETQYF. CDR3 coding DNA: TGTGCCAGCAGTCCCCGTGGGGAAGAGACCCAGTACTTC.

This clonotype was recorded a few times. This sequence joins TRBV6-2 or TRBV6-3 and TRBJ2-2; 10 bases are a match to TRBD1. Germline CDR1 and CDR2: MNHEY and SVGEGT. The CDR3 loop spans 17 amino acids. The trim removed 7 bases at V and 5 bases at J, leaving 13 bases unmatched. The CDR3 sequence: CASKMTGGDGGTGELFF. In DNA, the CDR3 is TGTGCCAGCAAGATGACAGGGGGCGACGGTGGGACCGGGGAGCTGTTTTTT.

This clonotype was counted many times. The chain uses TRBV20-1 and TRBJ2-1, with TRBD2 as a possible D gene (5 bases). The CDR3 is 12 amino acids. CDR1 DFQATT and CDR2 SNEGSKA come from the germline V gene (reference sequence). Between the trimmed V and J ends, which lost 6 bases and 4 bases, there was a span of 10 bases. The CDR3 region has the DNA TGCAGTGCCAGCGGCGGATACAATGAGCAGTTCTTC. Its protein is CSASGGYNEQFF.

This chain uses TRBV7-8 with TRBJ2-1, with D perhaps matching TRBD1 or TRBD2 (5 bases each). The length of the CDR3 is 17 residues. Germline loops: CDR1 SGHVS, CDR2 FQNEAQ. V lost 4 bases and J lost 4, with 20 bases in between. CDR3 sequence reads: CASSSAPTLGAYNEQFF. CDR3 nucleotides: TGTGCCAGCAGCTCCGCGCCGACGCTCGGGGCGTACAATGAGCAGTTCTTC.

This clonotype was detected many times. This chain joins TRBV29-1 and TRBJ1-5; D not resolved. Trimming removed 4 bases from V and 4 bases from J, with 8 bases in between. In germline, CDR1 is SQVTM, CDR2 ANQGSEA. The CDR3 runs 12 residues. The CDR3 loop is CSVGAGNQPQHF. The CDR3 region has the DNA TGCAGCGTTGGGGCCGGGAATCAGCCCCAGCATTTT.

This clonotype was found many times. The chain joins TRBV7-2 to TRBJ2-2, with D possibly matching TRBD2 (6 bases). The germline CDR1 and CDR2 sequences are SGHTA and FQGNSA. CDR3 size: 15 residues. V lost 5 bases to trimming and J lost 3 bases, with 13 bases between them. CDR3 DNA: TGTGCCAGCAGCCCGGAGGGTAGCTACACCGGGGAGCTGTTTTTT. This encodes CASSPEGSYTGELFF.

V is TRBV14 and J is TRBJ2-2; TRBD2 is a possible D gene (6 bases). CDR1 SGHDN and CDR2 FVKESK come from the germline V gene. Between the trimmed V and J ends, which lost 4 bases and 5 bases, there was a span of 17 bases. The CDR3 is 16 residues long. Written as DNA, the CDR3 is TGTGCCAGCAGCCTCATGGGACTGCTGGGGACCGGGGAGCTGTTTTTT. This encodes CASSLMGLLGTGELFF.

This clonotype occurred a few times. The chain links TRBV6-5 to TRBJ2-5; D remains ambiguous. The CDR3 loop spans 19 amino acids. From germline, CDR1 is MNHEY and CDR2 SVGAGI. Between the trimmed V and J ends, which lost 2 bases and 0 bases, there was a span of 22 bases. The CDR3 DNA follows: TGTGCCAGCAGTTACCCCTCCCGGGTTCCCCAAGGATACCAAGAGACCCAGTACTTC. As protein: CASSYPSRVPQGYQETQYF.

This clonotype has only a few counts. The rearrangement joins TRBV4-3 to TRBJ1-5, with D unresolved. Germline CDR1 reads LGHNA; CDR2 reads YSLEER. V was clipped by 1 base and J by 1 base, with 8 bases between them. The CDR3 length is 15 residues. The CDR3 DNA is TGCGCCAGCAGCCAAGGAAGAGCGAGCAATCAGCCCCAGCATTTT. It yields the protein CASSQGRASNQPQHF.

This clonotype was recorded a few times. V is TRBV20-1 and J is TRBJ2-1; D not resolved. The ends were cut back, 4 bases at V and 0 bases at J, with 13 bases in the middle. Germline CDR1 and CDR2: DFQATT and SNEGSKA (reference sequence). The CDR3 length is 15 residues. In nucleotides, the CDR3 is TGCAGTGCTATGGTTTCGGATAGCTCCTACAATGAGCAGTTCTTC. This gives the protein CSAMVSDSSYNEQFF.

The CDR3 here is CAWTRGGPNTEAFF. In DNA, the CDR3 is TGTGCCTGGACTAGGGGGGGGCCGAACACTGAAGCTTTCTTT. The chain carries TRBV30 and TRBJ1-1, with D perhaps TRBD1 (6 bases). Trimming took off 4 bases at V and 1 base at J, with 13 bases between the two ends. The CDR3 totals 14 residues. From germline, CDR1 is GTSNPN and CDR2 SVGIG (reference sequence).

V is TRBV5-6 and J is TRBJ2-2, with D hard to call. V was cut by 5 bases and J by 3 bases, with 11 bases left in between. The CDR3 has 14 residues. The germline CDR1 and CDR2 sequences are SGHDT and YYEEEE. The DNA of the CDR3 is TGTGCCAGCAGTTTCGAAATCGACACCGGGGAGCTGTTTTTT. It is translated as CASSFEIDTGELFF.